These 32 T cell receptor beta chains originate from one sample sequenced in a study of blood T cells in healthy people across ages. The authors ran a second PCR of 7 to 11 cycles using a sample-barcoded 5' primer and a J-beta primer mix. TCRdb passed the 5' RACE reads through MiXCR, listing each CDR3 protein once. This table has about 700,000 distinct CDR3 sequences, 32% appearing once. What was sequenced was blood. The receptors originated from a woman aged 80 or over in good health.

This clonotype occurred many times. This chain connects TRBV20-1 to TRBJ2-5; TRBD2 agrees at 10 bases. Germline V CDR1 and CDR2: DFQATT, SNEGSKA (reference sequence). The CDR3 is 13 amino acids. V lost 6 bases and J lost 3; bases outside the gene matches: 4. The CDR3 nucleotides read TGCAGTGCCACCACTAGCGGGGAAGAGACCCAGTACTTC. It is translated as CSATTSGEETQYF.

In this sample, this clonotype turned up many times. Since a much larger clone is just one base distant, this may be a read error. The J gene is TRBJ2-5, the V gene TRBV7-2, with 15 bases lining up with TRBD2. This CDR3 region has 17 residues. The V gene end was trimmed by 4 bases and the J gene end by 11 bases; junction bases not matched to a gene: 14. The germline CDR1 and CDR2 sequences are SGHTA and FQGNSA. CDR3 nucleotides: TGTGCCAGCAGCTGGACTAGCGGGGGGGCTGGGAGAAATGAGCAGTACTTC. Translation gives CASSWTSGGAGRNEQYF. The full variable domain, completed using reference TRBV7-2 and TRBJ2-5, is GAGVSQSPSNKVTEKGKDVELRCDPISGHTALYWYRQSLGQGLEFLIYFQGNSAPDKSGLPSDRFSAERTGGSVSTLTIQRTQQEDSAVYLCASSWTSGGAGRNEQYFGPGTRLLVL.

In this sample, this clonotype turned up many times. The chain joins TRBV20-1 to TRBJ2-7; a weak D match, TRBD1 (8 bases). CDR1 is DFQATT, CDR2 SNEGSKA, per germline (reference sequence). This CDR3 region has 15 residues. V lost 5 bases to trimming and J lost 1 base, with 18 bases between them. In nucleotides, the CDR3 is TGCAGTGCTGGGGGGGCCGGACAGGGATCCTACGAGCAGTACTTC. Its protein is CSAGGAGQGSYEQYF.

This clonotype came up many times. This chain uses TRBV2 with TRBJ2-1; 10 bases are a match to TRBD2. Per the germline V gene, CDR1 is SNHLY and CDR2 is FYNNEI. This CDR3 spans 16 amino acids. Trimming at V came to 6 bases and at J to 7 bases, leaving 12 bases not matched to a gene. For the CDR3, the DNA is TGTGCCAGCAGGAAAGCGGGGGGGTCTTTTGGGAATGAGCAGTTCTTC. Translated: CASRKAGGSFGNEQFF. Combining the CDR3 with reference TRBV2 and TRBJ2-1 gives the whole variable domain EPEVTQTPSHQVTQMGQEVILRCVPISNHLYFYWYRQILGQKVEFLVSFYNNEISEKSEIFDDQFSVERPDGSNFTLKIRSTKLEDSAMYFCASRKAGGSFGNEQFFGPGTRLTVL.

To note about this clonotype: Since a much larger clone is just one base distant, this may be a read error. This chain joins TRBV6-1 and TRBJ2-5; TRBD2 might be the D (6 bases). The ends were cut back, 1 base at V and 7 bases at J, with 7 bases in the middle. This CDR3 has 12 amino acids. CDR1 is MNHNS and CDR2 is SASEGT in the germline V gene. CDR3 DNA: TGTGCCAGCAGTGAAGGGAGGGCGACCCAGTACTTC. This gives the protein CASSEGRATQYF.

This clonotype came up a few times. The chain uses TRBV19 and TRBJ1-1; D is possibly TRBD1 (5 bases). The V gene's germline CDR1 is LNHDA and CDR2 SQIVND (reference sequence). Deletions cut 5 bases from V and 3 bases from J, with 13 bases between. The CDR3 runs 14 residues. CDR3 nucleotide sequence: TGTGCCAGTAGTTTGGACAAGTGGGACACTGAAGCTTTCTTT. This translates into CASSLDKWDTEAFF. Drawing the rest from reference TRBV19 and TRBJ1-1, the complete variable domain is DGGITQSPKYLFRKEGQNVTLSCEQNLNHDAMYWYRQDPGQGLRLIYYSQIVNDFQKGDIAEGYSVSREKKESFPLTVTSAQKNPTAFYLCASSLDKWDTEAFFGQGTRLTVV.

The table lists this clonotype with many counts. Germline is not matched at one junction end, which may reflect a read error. CDR3: CVWSRDRYNEQFF. The CDR3 DNA reads as TGTGTCTGGTCCAGGGACAGATACAATGAGCAGTTCTTC. The chain uses TRBV30 and TRBJ2-1, with TRBD1 matching 7 bases. Per the germline V gene, CDR1 is GTSNPN and CDR2 is SVGIG (reference sequence). This CDR3 comprises 13 residues.

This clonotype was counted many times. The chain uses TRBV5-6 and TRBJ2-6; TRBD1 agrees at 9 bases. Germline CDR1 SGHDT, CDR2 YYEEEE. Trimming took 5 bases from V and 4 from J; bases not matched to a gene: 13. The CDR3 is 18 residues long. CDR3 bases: TGTGCCAGCAGGGTACAGGGGGCAATATCGGGAGGGGCCAACGTCCTGACTTTC. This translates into CASRVQGAISGGANVLTF.

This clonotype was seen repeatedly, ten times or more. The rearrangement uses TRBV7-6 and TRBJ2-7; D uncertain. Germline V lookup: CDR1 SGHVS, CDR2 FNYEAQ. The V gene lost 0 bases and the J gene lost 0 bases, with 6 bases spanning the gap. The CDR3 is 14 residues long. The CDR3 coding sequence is TGTGCCAGCAGCTTAGCGGCGAGCTCCTACGAGCAGTACTTC. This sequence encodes CASSLAASSYEQYF.

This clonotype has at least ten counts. CDR3 sequence: CASSPQGLAGNEQFF. In DNA, the CDR3 is TGTGCCAGCAGCCCCCAGGGGCTAGCGGGGAATGAGCAGTTCTTC. V is TRBV7-9 and J is TRBJ2-1; 9 nucleotides agree with TRBD2. This CDR3 is built from 15 residues. Germline V gene data show CDR1 as SEHNR and CDR2 as FQNEAQ (reference sequence). The V gene end was trimmed by 5 bases and the J gene end by 7 bases; junction bases not matched to a gene: 9.

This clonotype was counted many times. The CDR3 region is CSATGVIGSPLHF. The CDR3, as DNA: TGCAGTGCAACAGGGGTTATTGGTTCACCCCTCCACTTT. The gene calls are TRBV20-1 and TRBJ1-6, with 7 nucleotides matching TRBD1. The CDR3 contains 13 residues. Per germline, CDR1 DFQATT and CDR2 SNEGSKA (reference sequence). V was pared by 6 bases and J by 9 bases, with 8 bases of the junction left unmatched.

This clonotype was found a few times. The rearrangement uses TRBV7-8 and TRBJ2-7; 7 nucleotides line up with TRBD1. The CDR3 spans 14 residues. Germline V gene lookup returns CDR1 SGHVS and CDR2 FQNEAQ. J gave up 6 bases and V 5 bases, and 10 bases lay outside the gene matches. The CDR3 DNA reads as TGTGCCAGCAGCGCGAGACAGGGAGTGGGCGAGCAGTACTTC. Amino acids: CASSARQGVGEQYF.

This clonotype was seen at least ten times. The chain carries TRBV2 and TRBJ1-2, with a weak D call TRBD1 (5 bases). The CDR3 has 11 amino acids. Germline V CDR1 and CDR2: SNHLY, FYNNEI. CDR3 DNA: TGTGGAGGAGGGGACGCCTATGGCTACACCTTC. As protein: CGGGDAYGYTF.

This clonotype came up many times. CDR3 bases: TGCAGTGCCAGGACTAGCGGGGGCGAAAGATACGAGCAGTACTTC. It translates to CSARTSGGERYEQYF. The V gene is TRBV20-1, the J gene TRBJ2-7; 13 bases map to TRBD2. After removal of 6 bases from V and 4 bases from J, the junction contained 9 bases not matched to a gene. Per germline, CDR1 DFQATT and CDR2 SNEGSKA (reference sequence). The CDR3 has 15 residues.

The CDR3 loop is CASSPRIAGGMNTDTQYF. The CDR3 DNA reads TGTGCCAGCAGCCCCCGGATAGCGGGGGGGATGAACACAGATACGCAGTATTTT. This sequence joins TRBV7-9 and TRBJ2-3; 11 nucleotides line up with TRBD2. Trimming cost V 5 bases and J 2 bases; bases outside gene matches: 12. CDR3 length: 18 amino acids. Germline lookup yields CDR1 SEHNR and CDR2 FQNEAQ (reference sequence).

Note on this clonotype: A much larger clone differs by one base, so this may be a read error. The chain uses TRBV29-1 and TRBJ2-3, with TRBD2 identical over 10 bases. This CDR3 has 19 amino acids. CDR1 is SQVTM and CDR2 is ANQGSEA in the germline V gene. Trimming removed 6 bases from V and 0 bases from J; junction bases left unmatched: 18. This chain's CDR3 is CSVPTDTLLAGRSTDTQYF. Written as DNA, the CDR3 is TGCAGCGTCCCGACCGATACCTTACTAGCGGGGAGGAGCACAGATACGCAGTATTTT.

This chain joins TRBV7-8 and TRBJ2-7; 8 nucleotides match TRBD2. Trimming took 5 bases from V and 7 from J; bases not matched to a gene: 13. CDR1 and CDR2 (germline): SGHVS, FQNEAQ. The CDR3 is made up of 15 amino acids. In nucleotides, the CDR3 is TGTGCCAGCAGCCGCCGGGAGGGACCCTACAATGAGCAGTACTTC. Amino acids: CASSRREGPYNEQYF.

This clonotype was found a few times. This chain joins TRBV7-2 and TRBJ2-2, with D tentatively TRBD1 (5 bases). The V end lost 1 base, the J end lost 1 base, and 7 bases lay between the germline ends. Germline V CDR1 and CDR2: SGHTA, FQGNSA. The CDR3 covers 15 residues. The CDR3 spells CASSLVGRNTGELFF. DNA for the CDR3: TGTGCCAGCAGCTTAGTGGGGCGGAACACCGGGGAGCTGTTTTTT.

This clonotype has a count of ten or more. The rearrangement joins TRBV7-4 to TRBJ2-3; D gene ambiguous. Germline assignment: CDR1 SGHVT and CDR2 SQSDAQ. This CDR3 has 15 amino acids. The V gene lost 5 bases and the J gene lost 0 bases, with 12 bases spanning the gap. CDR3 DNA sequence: TGTGCCAGCAGCGTTGAAGTTCTTAGCACAGATACGCAGTATTTT. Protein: CASSVEVLSTDTQYF.

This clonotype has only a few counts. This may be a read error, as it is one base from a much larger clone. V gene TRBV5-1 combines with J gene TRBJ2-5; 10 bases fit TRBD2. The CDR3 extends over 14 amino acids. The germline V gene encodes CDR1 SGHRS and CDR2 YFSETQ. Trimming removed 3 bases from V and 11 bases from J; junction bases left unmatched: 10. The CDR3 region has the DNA TGCGCCAGCAGCTCCGGGACTAGCGACAATGAGCAGTACTTC. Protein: CASSSGTSDNEQYF.

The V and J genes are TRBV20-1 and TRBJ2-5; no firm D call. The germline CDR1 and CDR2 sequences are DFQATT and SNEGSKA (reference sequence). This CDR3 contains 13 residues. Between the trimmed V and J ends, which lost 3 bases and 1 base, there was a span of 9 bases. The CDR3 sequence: CSARWVGQETQYF. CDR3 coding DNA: TGCAGTGCTAGGTGGGTCGGCCAAGAGACCCAGTACTTC.

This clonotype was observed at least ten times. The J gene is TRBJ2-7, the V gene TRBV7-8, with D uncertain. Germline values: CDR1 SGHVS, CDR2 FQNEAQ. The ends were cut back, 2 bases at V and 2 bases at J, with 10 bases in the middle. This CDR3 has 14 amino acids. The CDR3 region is CASSLRQTTYEQYF. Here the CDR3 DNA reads TGTGCCAGCAGCTTAAGGCAAACCACCTACGAGCAGTACTTC.

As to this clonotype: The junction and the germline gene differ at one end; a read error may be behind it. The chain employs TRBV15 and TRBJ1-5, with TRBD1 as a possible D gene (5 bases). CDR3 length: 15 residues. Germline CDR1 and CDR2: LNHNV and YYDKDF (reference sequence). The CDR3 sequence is CATGAAPGSNQSQHF. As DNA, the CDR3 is TGTGCCACCGGGGCCGCTCCGGGTAGCAATCAGTCCCAGCATTTT.

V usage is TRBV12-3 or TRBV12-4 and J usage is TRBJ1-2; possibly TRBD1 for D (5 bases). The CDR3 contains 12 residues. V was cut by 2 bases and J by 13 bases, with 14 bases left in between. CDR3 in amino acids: CASSLPRVDGTF. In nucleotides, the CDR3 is TGTGCCAGCAGTTTACCCAGGGTTGATGGCACCTTC.

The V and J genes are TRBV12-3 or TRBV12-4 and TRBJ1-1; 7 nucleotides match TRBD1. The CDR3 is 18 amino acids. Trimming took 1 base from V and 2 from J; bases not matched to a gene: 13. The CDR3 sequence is CASSLVNLWGTANTEAFF. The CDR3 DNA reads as TGTGCCAGCAGTTTAGTAAACTTATGGGGGACAGCAAACACTGAAGCTTTCTTT.

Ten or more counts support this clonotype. The CDR3 nucleotides are TGTGCCACCAGTGACCCGGGACAGGGGTCGCATACGCAGTATTTT. Translation gives CATSDPGQGSHTQYF. This chain joins TRBV24-1 and TRBJ2-3, with TRBD1 matching 10 bases. Germline V CDR1 and CDR2: KGHDR, SFDVKD. CDR3 length: 15 amino acids. The V and J ends lost 4 bases and 7 bases, in that order; junction bases with no gene match: 7.

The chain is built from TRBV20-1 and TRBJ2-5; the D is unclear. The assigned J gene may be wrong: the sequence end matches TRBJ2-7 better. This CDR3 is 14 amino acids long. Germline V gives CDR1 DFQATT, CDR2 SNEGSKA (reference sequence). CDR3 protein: CSAIKLGISGEQYF. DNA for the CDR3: TGCAGTGCTATAAAATTAGGGATTTCTGGCGAGCAGTACTTC.

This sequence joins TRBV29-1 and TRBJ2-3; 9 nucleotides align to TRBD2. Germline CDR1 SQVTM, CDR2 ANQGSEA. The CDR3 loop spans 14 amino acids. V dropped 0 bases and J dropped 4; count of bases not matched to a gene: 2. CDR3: CSVEEAGGPDTQYF. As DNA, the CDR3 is TGCAGCGTTGAAGAGGCGGGGGGGCCAGATACGCAGTATTTT.

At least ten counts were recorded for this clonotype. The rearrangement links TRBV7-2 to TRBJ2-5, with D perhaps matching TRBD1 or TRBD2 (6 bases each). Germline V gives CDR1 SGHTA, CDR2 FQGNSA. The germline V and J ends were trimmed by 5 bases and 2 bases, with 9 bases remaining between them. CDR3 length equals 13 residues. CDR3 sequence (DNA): TGTGCCAGCAGCGGGGGGACACAAGAGACCCAGTACTTC. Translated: CASSGGTQETQYF.

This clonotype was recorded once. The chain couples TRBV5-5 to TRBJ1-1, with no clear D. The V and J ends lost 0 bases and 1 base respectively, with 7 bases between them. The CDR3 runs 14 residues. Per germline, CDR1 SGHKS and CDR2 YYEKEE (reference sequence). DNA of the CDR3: TGTGCCAGCAGCTTGGTCGAAAAGAACACTGAAGCTTTCTTT. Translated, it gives CASSLVEKNTEAFF.

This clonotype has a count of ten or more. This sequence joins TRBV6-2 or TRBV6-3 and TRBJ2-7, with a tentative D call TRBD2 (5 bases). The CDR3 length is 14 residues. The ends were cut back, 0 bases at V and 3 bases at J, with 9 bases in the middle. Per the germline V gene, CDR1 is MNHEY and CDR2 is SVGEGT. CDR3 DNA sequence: TGTGCCAGCAGTTACTCGGGAGTCCGCTACGAGCAGTACTTC. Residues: CASSYSGVRYEQYF.

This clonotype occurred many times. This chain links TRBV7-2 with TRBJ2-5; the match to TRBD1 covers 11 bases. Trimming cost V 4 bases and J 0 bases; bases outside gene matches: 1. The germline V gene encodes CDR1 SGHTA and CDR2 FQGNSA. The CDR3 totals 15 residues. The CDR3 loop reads CASSSGQGDQETQYF. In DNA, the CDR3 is TGTGCCAGCAGCTCGGGACAGGGGGACCAAGAGACCCAGTACTTC. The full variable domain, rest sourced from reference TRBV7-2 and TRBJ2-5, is GAGVSQSPSNKVTEKGKDVELRCDPISGHTALYWYRQSLGQGLEFLIYFQGNSAPDKSGLPSDRFSAERTGGSVSTLTIQRTQQEDSAVYLCASSSGQGDQETQYFGPGTRLLVL.